The 13 T cell receptor beta chains in this list originate from one sample, sequenced in a study of early T cells in non-severe SARS-CoV-2 infection. TCRdb re-called the 5' RACE reads with MiXCR, one entry per CDR3 protein. The sample shows tens of thousands of distinct CDR3 sequences, about 11% of them seen only once. Sequencing used whole blood, obtained at baseline. These receptors were taken from an adult who was a healthcare worker with PCR-confirmed SARS-CoV-2 infection or an uninfected control (not recorded which).

This clonotype was recorded many times. A junction boundary mismatches the germline segment, possibly from a read error. The chain links TRBV7-7 to TRBJ2-2; tentative D call: TRBD2 (6 bases). CDR3 length equals 14 residues. Germline V gene sequence: CDR1 SSHAT, CDR2 FNYEAQ (reference sequence). CDR3 region: CASSPTRNTGELFF. CDR3 sequence (DNA): TGTGCTAGCAGCCCGACTAGGAACACCGGGGAGCTGTTTTTT.

The chain combines TRBV5-1 with TRBJ1-1, with a tentative D call TRBD1 (6 bases). The CDR3 covers 15 residues. Trimming stripped 1 base from V and 4 bases from J, with 14 bases between. Germline V CDR1 and CDR2: SGHRS, YFSETQ. This chain's CDR3 is CASSLSGGAGTEAFF. In DNA, the CDR3 is TGCGCCAGCAGCTTGTCGGGGGGCGCGGGCACTGAAGCTTTCTTT. The variable domain in full, with the rest retrieved from reference TRBV5-1 and TRBJ1-1, is KAGVTQTPRYLIKTRGQQVTLSCSPISGHRSVSWYQQTPGQGLQFLFEYFSETQRNKGNFPGRFSGRQFSNSRSEMNVSTLELGDSALYLCASSLSGGAGTEAFFGQGTRLTVV.

The rearrangement uses TRBV9 and TRBJ1-1, with D possibly being TRBD1 (6 bases). From germline, CDR1 is SGDLS and CDR2 YYNGEE. Trimming took 3 bases from V and 2 from J, leaving 14 bases between them. This CDR3 contains 15 residues. The CDR3 sequence: CASSARQGSNTEAFF. The CDR3 DNA reads as TGTGCCAGCAGCGCCCGGCAGGGGTCCAACACTGAAGCTTTCTTT.

The chain combines TRBV6-2 or TRBV6-3 with TRBJ1-1; no clear D gene. V was shortened by 5 bases and J by 1 base, with 11 bases between the two germline ends. CDR1 and CDR2 from the germline V gene are MNHEY and SVGEGT. The CDR3 spans 14 residues. The CDR3 is CASSVVSQNTEAFF. CDR3 bases: TGTGCCAGCAGTGTCGTCAGCCAGAACACTGAAGCTTTCTTT.

Only a few counts were recorded for this clonotype. The V and J genes are TRBV20-1 and TRBJ2-7; D is unclear. CDR1 and CDR2 from the germline V gene are DFQATT and SNEGSKA (reference sequence). This CDR3 is 14 amino acids long. Trimming removed 0 bases from V and 1 base from J, with 10 bases in between. CDR3 bases: TGCAGTGCTAGAGATGGTAGGGTTTCCTACGAGCAGTACTTC. This gives the protein CSARDGRVSYEQYF.

The V and J genes are TRBV7-9 and TRBJ1-5; 7 nucleotides agree with TRBD1. The germline V gene has CDR1 SEHNR and CDR2 FQNEAQ (reference sequence). V shed 5 bases and J 6 bases; nucleotides not matched to a gene: 10. The CDR3 is 15 amino acids. CDR3 DNA sequence: TGTGCCAGCAGCCCCTTACTCTGGACAGGTCAGCCCCAGCATTTT. Translation: CASSPLLWTGQPQHF.

In this sample, this clonotype turned up many times. This chain links TRBV4-3 with TRBJ1-4; D unclear. CDR1 LGHNA and CDR2 YSLEER come from the germline V gene. V gave up 6 bases and J gave up 2 bases, with 16 bases separating them. The CDR3 runs to 16 residues. In nucleotides, the CDR3 is TGCGCCAGCAGTCCAAGATCGAGAAGGACTAATGAAAAACTGTTTTTT. The encoded protein is CASSPRSRRTNEKLFF.

Ten or more counts support this clonotype. The chain joins TRBV11-2 to TRBJ2-3, with 7 bases that match TRBD1. Germline-derived CDR1 and CDR2 are SGHAT and FQNNGV. Trimming removed 2 bases from V and 4 bases from J; junction bases left unmatched: 6. The CDR3 sequence is 15 residues long. The CDR3: CASSLSVRGPDTQYF. The CDR3 region has the DNA TGTGCCAGCAGCTTATCGGTTAGGGGGCCAGATACGCAGTATTTT.

This clonotype was counted only a few times. One junction end disagrees with the germline gene, perhaps due to a read error. J is TRBJ1-1 and V is TRBV2, with D perhaps TRBD1 (5 bases). CDR3 length: 17 residues. Germline V gene data show CDR1 as SNHLY and CDR2 as FYNNEI. The CDR3 loop reads CASTEPGPGRANTEAFF. The CDR3 coding sequence is TGTGCCAGCACTGAACCCGGGCCAGGGAGAGCGAACACTGAAGCTTTCTTT.

This clonotype was counted a few times. V gene TRBV6-4 combines with J gene TRBJ2-1; 11 positions match TRBD2. Germline V gives CDR1 MRHNA, CDR2 SNTAGT. The trim removed 5 bases at V and 7 bases at J, leaving 10 bases unmatched. The CDR3 length is 16 residues. CDR3 sequence reads: CASSPTSGEIMNEQFF. The CDR3 DNA follows: TGTGCCAGCAGTCCGACTAGCGGGGAAATCATGAATGAGCAGTTCTTC.

This clonotype came up a few times. The chain is built from TRBV6-2 or TRBV6-3 and TRBJ2-3; no clear D. Between the trimmed V and J ends, which lost 2 bases and 4 bases, there was a span of 10 bases. The CDR3 is made up of 14 amino acids. Germline-derived CDR1 and CDR2 are MNHEY and SVGEGT. CDR3 residues: CASSYAAPPDTQYF. CDR3 coding DNA: TGTGCCAGCAGTTACGCTGCCCCTCCAGATACGCAGTATTTT.

This rearrangement joins TRBV20-1 to TRBJ2-1; D perhaps matches TRBD2 (5 bases). Per germline, CDR1 DFQATT and CDR2 SNEGSKA (reference sequence). CDR3 length: 13 amino acids. The V end was cut by 6 bases, the J end by 5 bases, with 14 bases between. CDR3 in DNA: TGCAGTGCCCAGAGGTCTAGCAACAATGAGCAGTTCTTC. Its translation: CSAQRSSNNEQFF.

The V gene is TRBV6-5, the J gene TRBJ1-6, with 7 bases fitting TRBD1. Trimming at V came to 0 bases and at J to 6 bases, leaving 8 bases not matched to a gene. Per germline, CDR1 MNHEY and CDR2 SVGAGI. The CDR3 runs to 17 residues. The DNA of the CDR3 is TGTGCCAGCAGTTACTCGAGGAGACAGGGTTTTAATTCACCCCTCCACTTT. Amino acids: CASSYSRRQGFNSPLHF.